This T cell receptor beta chain was sequenced in a study of neurological immune-mediated disorders. This CDR3 region has 17 residues. The V gene's germline CDR1 is SGHTA and CDR2 FQGNSA. Trimming stripped 5 bases from V and 5 bases from J, with 22 bases between. The table lists this clonotype with many counts. Its antigen is unknown. Each CDR3 protein is one row after TCRdb ran MiXCR on the 5' RACE reads. The table has tens of thousands of distinct CDR3 sequences, around 5.3% seen once; the top ten hold roughly 1.5%. Study-wide points: TCR clonal expansion peaked in HTLV-1-associated myelopathy patients and was lowest in multiple sclerosis patients.

The J gene is TRBJ2-1, the V gene TRBV7-2; D perhaps matches TRBD2 (5 bases). The sample was CD4+ T cells from blood. This receptor was obtained from a woman aged 18-29 years with multiple sclerosis. The DNA for the CDR3 is TGTGCCAGCAGCCCGCGGTACCGGGTTCTGAGGGACAATGAGCAGTTCTTC. Amino acids: CASSPRYRVLRDNEQFF.